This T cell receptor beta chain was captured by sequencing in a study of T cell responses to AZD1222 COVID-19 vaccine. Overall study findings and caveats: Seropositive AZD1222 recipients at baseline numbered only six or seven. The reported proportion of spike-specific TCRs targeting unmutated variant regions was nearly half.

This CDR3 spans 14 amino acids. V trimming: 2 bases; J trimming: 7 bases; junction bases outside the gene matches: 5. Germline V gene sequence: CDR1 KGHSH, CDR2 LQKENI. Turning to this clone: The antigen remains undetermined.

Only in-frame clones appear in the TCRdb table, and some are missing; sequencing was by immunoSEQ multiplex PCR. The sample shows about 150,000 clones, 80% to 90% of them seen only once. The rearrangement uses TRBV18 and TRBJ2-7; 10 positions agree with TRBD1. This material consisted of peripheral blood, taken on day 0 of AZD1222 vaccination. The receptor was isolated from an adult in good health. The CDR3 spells CASSPGTGVEEQYF. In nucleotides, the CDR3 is TGTGCCAGCTCACCAGGGACAGGGGTGGAGGAGCAGTACTTC.